This T cell receptor beta chain was obtained from a study of cytomegalovirus exposure and HLA in healthy donors. Study at large: As an earlier analysis found, about 200 million T cells yielded 90 million to 140 million unique TCR beta sequences.

The PCR made use of 60 Vbeta and 13 Jbeta primers. The repertoire was sequenced with immunoSEQ multiplex PCR; TCRdb's copy has only in-frame clones and lacks some. The sample carries more than 150,000 clones, 81% recorded once. The CDR3 totals 17 residues. Germline lookup yields CDR1 SGHDT and CDR2 YYEEEE. V shed 4 bases and J 5 bases; nucleotides not matched to a gene: 12. Only one count was recorded for this clone. The source material was PBMCs. The sequence derives from a man aged 50-60 years in good health and CMV-seronegative. The rearrangement links TRBV5-6 to TRBJ1-2; 12 bases are a match to TRBD1. The CDR3 spells CASSARGQGAPIYGYTF. The DNA of the CDR3 is TGTGCCAGCAGCGCCCGGGGACAGGGGGCCCCTATTTATGGCTACACCTTC.